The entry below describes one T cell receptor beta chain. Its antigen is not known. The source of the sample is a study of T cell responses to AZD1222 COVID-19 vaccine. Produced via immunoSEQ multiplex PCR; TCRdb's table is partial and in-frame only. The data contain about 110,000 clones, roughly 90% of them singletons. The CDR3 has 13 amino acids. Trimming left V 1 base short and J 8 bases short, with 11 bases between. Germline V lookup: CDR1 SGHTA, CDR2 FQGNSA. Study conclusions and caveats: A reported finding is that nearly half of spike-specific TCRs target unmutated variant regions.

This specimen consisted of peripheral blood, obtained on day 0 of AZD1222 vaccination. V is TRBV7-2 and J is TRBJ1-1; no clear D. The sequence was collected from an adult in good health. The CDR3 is CASSLEAYGEAFF. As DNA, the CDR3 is TGTGCCAGCAGCTTAGAGGCCTACGGAGAAGCTTTCTTT.